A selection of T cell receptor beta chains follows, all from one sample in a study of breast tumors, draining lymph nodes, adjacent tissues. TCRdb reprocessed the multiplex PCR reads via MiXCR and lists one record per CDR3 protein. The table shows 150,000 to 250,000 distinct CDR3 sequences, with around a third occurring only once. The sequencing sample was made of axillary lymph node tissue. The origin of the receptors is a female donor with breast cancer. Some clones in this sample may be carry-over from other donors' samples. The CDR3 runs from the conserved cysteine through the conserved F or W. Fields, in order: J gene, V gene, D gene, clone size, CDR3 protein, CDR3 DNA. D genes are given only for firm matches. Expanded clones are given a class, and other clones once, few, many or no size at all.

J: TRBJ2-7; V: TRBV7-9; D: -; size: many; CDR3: CASSKSSSYEQYF; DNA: TGTGCCAGCAGCAAGTCTAGCTCCTACGAGCAGTACTTC
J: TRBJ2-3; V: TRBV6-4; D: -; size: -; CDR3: CASSHLHLQGTDTQYF; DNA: TGTGCCAGCAGTCATCTACACCTACAGGGCACAGATACACAGTATTTT
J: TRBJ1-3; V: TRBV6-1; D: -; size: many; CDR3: CASSADSSSGNTIYF; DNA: TGTGCCAGCAGTGCGGACAGCAGCTCTGGAAACACCATATATTTT
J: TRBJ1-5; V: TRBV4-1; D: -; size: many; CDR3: CASSQERGGFQHF; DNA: TGCGCCAGCAGCCAAGAGAGGGGGGGGTTTCAGCATTTT
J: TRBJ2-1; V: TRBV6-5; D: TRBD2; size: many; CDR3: CASSYRAGGYNEQFF; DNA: TGTGCCAGCAGTTATCGGGCGGGGGGCTACAATGAGCAGTTCTTC
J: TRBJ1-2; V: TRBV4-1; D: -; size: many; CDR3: CASSQDRINSLNYGYTF; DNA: TGCGCCAGCAGCCAAGATAGGATAAACAGCCTTAACTATGGCTACACCTTC
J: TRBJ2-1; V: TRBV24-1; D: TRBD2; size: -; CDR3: CATSDLRAGVYNEQFF; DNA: TGTGCCACCAGTGATTTGCGAGCGGGAGTATACAATGAGCAGTTCTTC
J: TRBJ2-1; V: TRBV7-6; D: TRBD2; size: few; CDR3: CASSLESSGGVGGHNEQFF; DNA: TGTGCCAGCAGCTTAGAGTCTAGCGGGGGGGTGGGGGGACACAATGAGCAGTTCTTC
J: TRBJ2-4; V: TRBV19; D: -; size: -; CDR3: CASSLALAKNIQYF; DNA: TGTGCCAGTAGTCTCGCCTTAGCCAAAAACATTCAGTACTTC
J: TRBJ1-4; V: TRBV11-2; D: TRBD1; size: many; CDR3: CASSFNTGGRSEKLFF; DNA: TGTGCCAGCAGTTTCAATACAGGGGGAAGGAGTGAAAAACTGTTTTTT
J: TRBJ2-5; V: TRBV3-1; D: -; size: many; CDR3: CASSQGLNQETQYF; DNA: TGTGCCAGCAGCCAAGGGCTAAACCAAGAGACCCAGTACTTC
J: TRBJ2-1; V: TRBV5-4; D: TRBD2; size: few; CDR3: CASSSSGLAGYNEQFF; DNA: TGTGCCAGCAGCTCCTCTGGACTAGCGGGTTACAATGAGCAGTTCTTC
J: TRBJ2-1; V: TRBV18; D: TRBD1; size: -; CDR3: CASSPGTGRNEQFF; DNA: TGTGCCAGCTCACCCGGGACAGGGCGGAATGAGCAGTTCTTC
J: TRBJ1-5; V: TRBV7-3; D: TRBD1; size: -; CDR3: CPSGQGPNQPQHF; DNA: TGCCCCTCGGGACAGGGCCCCAATCAGCCCCAGCATTTT
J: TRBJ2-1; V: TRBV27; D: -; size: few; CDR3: CASSSVGGYNEQFF; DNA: TGTGCCAGCAGTTCCGTTGGGGGATACAATGAGCAGTTCTTC
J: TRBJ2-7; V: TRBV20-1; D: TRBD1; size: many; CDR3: CSARGGRQGDHEQYF; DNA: TGCAGTGCTAGGGGAGGGAGACAGGGGGACCACGAGCAGTACTTC
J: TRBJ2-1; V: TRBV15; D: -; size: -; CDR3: CATSRVAGPHNEQFF; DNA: TGTGCCACCAGCAGAGTCGCGGGACCCCACAATGAGCAGTTCTTC
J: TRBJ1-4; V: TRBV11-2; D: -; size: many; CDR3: CASSPGAQATNEKLFF; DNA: TGTGCCAGCAGCCCGGGGGCCCAAGCAACTAATGAAAAACTGTTTTTT
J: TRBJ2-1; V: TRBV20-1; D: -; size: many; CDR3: CSAKPGLF; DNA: TGCAGTGCAAAACCGGGGCTCTTC
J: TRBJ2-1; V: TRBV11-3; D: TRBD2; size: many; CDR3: CASSLGSGRDSYNEQFF; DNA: TGTGCCAGCAGCTTAGGTAGCGGGAGGGACTCCTACAATGAGCAGTTCTTC
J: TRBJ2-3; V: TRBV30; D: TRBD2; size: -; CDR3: CAWSRREIATDTQYF; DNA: TGTGCCTGGAGTCGGCGGGAGATTGCGACAGATACGCAGTATTTT
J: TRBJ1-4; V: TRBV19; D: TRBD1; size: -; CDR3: CASSGDRGTNEKLFF; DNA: TGTGCCAGTAGTGGCGACAGGGGGACTAATGAAAAACTGTTTTTT
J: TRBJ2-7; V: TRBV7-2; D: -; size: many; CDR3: CASSLTGFYEQYF; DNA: TGTGCCAGCAGCTTAACAGGTTTTTACGAGCAGTACTTC
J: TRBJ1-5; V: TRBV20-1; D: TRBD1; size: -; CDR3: CSARSGQGENQPQHF; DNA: TGCAGTGCTAGATCCGGACAGGGGGAAAATCAGCCCCAGCATTTT
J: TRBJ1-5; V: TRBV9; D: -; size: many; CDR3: CASSVGSVNQPQHF; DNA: TGTGCCAGCAGCGTAGGGTCAGTCAATCAGCCCCAGCATTTT
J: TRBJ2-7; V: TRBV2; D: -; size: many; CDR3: CASMGDFGEQYF; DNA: TGTGCCAGCATGGGCGACTTCGGCGAGCAGTACTTC
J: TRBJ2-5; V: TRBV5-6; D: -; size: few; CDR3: CASSTRGAQETQYF; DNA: TGTGCCAGCAGCACCCGGGGGGCCCAAGAGACCCAGTACTTC
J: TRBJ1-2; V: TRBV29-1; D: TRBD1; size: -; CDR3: CSARGQGHYGYTF; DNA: TGCAGCGCCAGGGGACAGGGGCACTATGGCTACACCTTC
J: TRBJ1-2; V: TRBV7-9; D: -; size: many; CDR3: CASSPQRGYGYTF; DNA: TGTGCCAGCAGCCCCCAGCGGGGGTACGGCTACACCTTC
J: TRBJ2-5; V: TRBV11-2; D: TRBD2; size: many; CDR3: CASSLGGGGFGETQYF; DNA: TGTGCCAGCAGCTTAGGCGGCGGGGGTTTCGGAGAGACCCAGTACTTC
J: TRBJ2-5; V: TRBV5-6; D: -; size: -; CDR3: CASSLDRAKTQYF; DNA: TGTGCCAGCAGCTTGGACAGGGCTAAGACCCAGTACTTC
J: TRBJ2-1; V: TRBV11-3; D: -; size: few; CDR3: CASSAHSRSNEQFF; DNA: TGTGCCAGCAGCGCCCATTCCAGGTCCAATGAGCAGTTCTTC
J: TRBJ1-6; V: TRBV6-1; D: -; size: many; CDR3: CAGGREYNSPLHF; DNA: TGTGCCGGCGGAAGAGAGTATAATTCACCCCTCCACTTT
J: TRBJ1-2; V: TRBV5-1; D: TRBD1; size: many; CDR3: CASSPWSGGLNGYTF; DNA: TGCGCCAGCAGTCCCTGGTCAGGGGGTTTGAATGGCTACACCTTC
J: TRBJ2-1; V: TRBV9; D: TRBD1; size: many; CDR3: CASSPRPGTGGEGHEQFF; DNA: TGTGCCAGCAGCCCCCGCCCGGGGACAGGGGGCGAGGGCCATGAGCAGTTCTTC
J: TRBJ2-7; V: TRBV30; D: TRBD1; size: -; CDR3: CAWSVGTGDYEQYF; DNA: TGTGCCTGGAGTGTAGGGACAGGGGATTACGAGCAGTACTTC
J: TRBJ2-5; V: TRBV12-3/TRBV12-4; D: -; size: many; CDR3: CASSSREGAQYF; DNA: TGTGCCAGCAGTTCCAGGGAAGGGGCCCAGTACTTC
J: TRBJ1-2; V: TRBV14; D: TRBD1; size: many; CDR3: CASSPHRQGDYGYTF; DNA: TGTGCCAGCAGCCCCCATCGACAGGGAGACTATGGCTACACCTTC
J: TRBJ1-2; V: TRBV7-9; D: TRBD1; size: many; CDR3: CASSLGQVGYGYTF; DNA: TGTGCCAGCAGTCTCGGACAGGTTGGATATGGCTACACCTTC
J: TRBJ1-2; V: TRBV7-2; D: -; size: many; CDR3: CASSLVSGDYGYAF; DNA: TGTGCCAGCAGCTTAGTTTCAGGGGACTATGGCTACGCCTTC
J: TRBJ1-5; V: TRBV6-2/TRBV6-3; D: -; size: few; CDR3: CASSYSSRGRNQPQHF; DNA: TGTGCCAGCAGTTACTCGTCTAGGGGACGCAATCAGCCCCAGCATTTT
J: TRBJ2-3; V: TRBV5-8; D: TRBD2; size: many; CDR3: CASSTGTSGATDTQYF; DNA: TGTGCCAGCAGCACGGGGACTAGCGGGGCCACAGATACGCAGTATTTT
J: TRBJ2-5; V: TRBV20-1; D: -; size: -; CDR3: CSARDASRGTQETQYF; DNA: TGCAGTGCTAGAGATGCCTCCCGGGGCACACAAGAGACCCAGTACTTC
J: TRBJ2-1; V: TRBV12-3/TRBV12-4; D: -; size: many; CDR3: CASIPRGGAYNEQFF; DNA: TGTGCCAGCATTCCTAGGGGGGGGGCTTACAATGAGCAGTTCTTC
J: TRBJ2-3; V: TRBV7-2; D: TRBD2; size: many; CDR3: CASSLGPFSGRAGDLPTDTQYF; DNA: TGTGCCAGCAGCTTAGGTCCCTTTAGCGGGAGGGCCGGGGATTTGCCCACAGATACGCAGTATTTT